The TCR beta chain under discussion was sequenced for a study of T cell changes during pregnancy in multiple sclerosis. Sequenced by immunoSEQ multiplex PCR; TCRdb stores in-frame clones only, minus some. The table records some 30,000 clones, 89% of them present only once. The CDR3 is made up of 14 amino acids. Trimming removed 2 bases at V and 6 bases at J, with 10 bases between. Germline V lookup: CDR1 SGHDN, CDR2 FVKESK. Only one count was recorded for this clone. Material: CD8+ T cells from peripheral blood mononuclear cells, obtained in the second trimester of pregnancy. This TCR was recovered from a female donor with multiple sclerosis, enrolled in a pregnancy study. This chain joins TRBV14 and TRBJ2-2; tentative D call: TRBD1 (6 bases). The CDR3 loop reads CASSQSRGAGELFF. CDR3 nucleotides: TGTGCCAGCAGCCAAAGCAGGGGTGCCGGGGAGCTGTTTTTT.